This T cell receptor beta chain is drawn from a study of OX40 agonist ivuxolimab in advanced cancers. The study, taken as a whole, reports: Certain nonresponders likewise exhibited a low normalized T-cell clonal expansion.

As concerns this clone: Its antigen is unidentified.

The protocol was immunoSEQ multiplex PCR, while the TCRdb copy is restricted to in-frame clones and leaves out a portion. The sample lists around 19,000 clones; less than 75% were seen once. This TCR came from an adult with an advanced solid tumor such as melanoma, head and neck, liver or kidney cancer. This specimen consisted of CD4+ or CD8+ T cells sorted from blood, obtained in a trial of the OX40 agonist ivuxolimab.

CDR3 bases: TGTGCCAGCAGCCTTTCCCAGGGCCAAAATAATTCACCCCTCCACTTT. Translating it yields CASSLSQGQNNSPLHF. The chain has TRBV9 and TRBJ1-6, with D perhaps matching TRBD1 (5 bases). CDR3 length equals 16 residues. Germline V gene lookup returns CDR1 SGDLS and CDR2 YYNGEE. V dropped 4 bases and J dropped 5 bases, with 16 bases sitting between them.